Listed below are T cell receptor beta chains from one sample, sequenced in a study of blood T cell repertoires in COVID-19. Method: immunoSEQ multiplex PCR; TCRdb's copy keeps in-frame clones and lacks some. The table lists around 62,000 clones, 88% of them singletons. The sequenced material came from PBMCs or T cells enriched from blood (not recorded which). All receptors come from a woman in her thirties or forties who had recovered from COVID-19. Both conserved end residues are part of each CDR3.

TRBV14,TRBJ2-3,CASSNWTADTQYF
TRBV2,TRBJ2-7,CASSPGLKTYEQYF
TRBV21-1,TRBJ1-5,CASSKAPGVFQGFDQPQHF
TRBV4-1,TRBJ2-3,CASSQLGADTQYF
TRBV19,TRBJ2-7,CASSMGTGTYEQYF
TRBV19,TRBJ1-1,CASTSSGNTEAFF
TRBV14,TRBJ2-7,CASSPGQGFVGQYF
TRBV5-8,TRBJ2-2,CASSFHPGQGVKVHTGELFF
TRBV7-9,TRBJ1-5,CFSTGAIQPQHF
TRBV15,TRBJ1-1,CATSSQAFPNTEAFF
TRBV24-1,TRBJ2-2,CATSGSPTGELFF
TRBV6-4,TRBJ2-3,CASSDSGGGSDTQYF
TRBV27,TRBJ1-5,CASRLDRRGNQPQHF
TRBV7-9,TRBJ2-7,CASSFDSDEQYF
TRBV5-1,TRBJ2-2,CASSQGQGRDTGELFF
TRBV7-2,TRBJ1-2,CASSLNTGAGYTF
TRBV5-1,TRBJ1-2,CASSYYDRGGYTF
TRBV5-1,TRBJ1-5,CASSAGTGSNQPQHF
TRBV29-1,TRBJ1-1,CSVQGVMNTEAFF
TRBV6-2/TRBV6-3,TRBJ2-7,CASSYGQTYEQYF
TRBV4-1,TRBJ2-3,CASSPSRTDTQYF
TRBV3-1/TRBV3-2,TRBJ1-2,CASSHLTGENGYTF
TRBV18,TRBJ1-2,CASSPLAQGMDYGYTF
TRBV6-6,TRBJ2-7,CASSYSGDRGYEQYF
TRBV4-2,TRBJ1-2,CASSQDRRAGLSDGYTF
TRBV5-1,TRBJ1-2,CASSPNRVAIYGYTF
TRBV19,TRBJ2-1,CASSPTGTGGNEQFF
TRBV7-9,TRBJ1-3,CASSLSGTNSGNTIYF
TRBV9,TRBJ1-2,CASSVTGQGRFGYTF
TRBV5-1,TRBJ1-6,CASSPQTGVDNSPLHF
TRBV4-1,TRBJ2-5,CASSQGPQETQYF
TRBV9,TRBJ2-3,CASSVAWRGSTDTQYF
TRBV7-9,TRBJ1-6,CASSPGGGDNSPLHF
TRBV6-2/TRBV6-3,TRBJ2-2,CASSYQGLAGSTGELFF
TRBV14,TRBJ2-5,CASSHLDIQETQYF
TRBV18,TRBJ2-5,CASSPPNRVETQYF
TRBV5-1,TRBJ1-1,CASSLEAGEAFF
TRBV24-1,TRBJ1-2,CATSDPPNYGYTF
TRBV19,TRBJ1-2,CASSRGGPNRGFSYGYTF
TRBV5-4,TRBJ2-7,CASSAVLAGGLHEQYF
TRBV10-3,TRBJ2-7,CASGWRYEQYF
TRBV25-1,TRBJ2-3,CASSEGLRGLSDTQYF
TRBV29-1,TRBJ1-1,CSVQGAFTEAFF
TRBV11-2,TRBJ2-7,CASSLGMGQAYEQYF
TRBV12-5,TRBJ1-4,CASGLGTTNEKLFF
TRBV18,TRBJ2-1,CASSTARDNEQFF
TRBV13,TRBJ1-1,CASSAYRTMNTEAFF
TRBV19,TRBJ1-2,CASSGQANYGYTF
TRBV5-4,TRBJ2-1,CASRELAVNEQFF
TRBV27,TRBJ2-7,CASSLKGRPGQGAGRRGEQYF
TRBV6-5,TRBJ1-1,CASSPRDRGTFF
TRBV10-1,TRBJ2-2,CASSEAGGPTGELFF
TRBV5-6,TRBJ1-2,CASSFPTGESYGYTF
TRBV2,TRBJ1-5,CASIPDRNSNQPQHF
TRBV18,TRBJ1-3,CASSPGTGRSPIYF
TRBV7-4,TRBJ2-3,CASTPRVGGAPSSTDTQYF
TRBV2,TRBJ1-4,CASSALGEEKLFF